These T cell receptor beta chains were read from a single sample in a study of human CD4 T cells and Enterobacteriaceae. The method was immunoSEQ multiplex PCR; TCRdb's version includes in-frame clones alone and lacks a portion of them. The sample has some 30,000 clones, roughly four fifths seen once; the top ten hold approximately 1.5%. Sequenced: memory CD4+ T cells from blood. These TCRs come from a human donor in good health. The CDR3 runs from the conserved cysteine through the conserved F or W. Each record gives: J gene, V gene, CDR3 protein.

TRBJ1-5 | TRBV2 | CASTSRQGMEQPQHF
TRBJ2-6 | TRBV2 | CASRSTSGANVLTF
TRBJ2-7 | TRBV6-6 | CASKSQGAGEQYF
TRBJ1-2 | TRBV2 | CASSVGTGSYGYTF
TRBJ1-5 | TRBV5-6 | CASSLASQPQHF
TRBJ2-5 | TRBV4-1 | CASSQGGLAGAETQYF
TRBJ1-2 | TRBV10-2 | CASSDIQGTHYGYTF
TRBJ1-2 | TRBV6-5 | CASSPTGYGYTF
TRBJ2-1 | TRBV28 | CASSLDPAGGRNEQFF
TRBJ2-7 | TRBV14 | CASSQVQTRVYF
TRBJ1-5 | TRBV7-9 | CASSLGEDQPQHF
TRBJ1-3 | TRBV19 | CASRGHSGNTIYF
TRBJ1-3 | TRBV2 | CASSEGANTIYF
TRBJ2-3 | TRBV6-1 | CASSPLATSTDTQYF
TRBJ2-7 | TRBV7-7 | CASSTGQANEQYF
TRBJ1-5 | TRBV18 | CASSIDRMNQPQHF
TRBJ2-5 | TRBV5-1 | CASSPSGIVGETQYF
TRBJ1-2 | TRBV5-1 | CASSSRVQGGVSNGYTF
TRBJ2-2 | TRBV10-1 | CASSDLTGGNPTGELFF
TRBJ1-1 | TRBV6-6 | CASSYQRVRFTEAFF
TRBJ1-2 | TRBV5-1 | CASSPLLSETEGYTF
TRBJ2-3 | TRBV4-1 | CASSQGIAGGLTDTQYF
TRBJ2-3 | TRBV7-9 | CASSLEGLATDTQYF